Each of the 29 T cell receptor beta chains below was sequenced from the same sample in a study of radiotherapy plus CTLA-4 blockade in lung cancer listed by TCRdb under 2018. The library was prepared using the immunoSEQ multiplex PCR assay. TCRdb retrieved this table from immuneACCESS and kept in-frame rearrangements only. Not all clones are present; in checked studies, unresolved V genes account for under half, and no reason is known for the remainder. Across this sample there are 81,000 or so clones, with over 75% seen only once. The ten biggest clones cover roughly 14% of the sample. The sample consisted of peripheral blood, taken from a patient treated with radiotherapy plus ipilimumab. Receptor source: a human donor with non-small cell lung cancer that progressed on radiotherapy plus ipilimumab.

In this sample, this clone turned up once. This CDR3 is also generated by other DNA sequences in the sample. The V gene is TRBV5-1, the J gene TRBJ1-5; tentatively, D is TRBD1 (5 bases). The length of the CDR3 is 15 residues. Germline V gene sequence: CDR1 SGHRS, CDR2 YFSETQ. V gave up 1 base and J gave up 3 bases, with 11 bases separating them. The CDR3 DNA sequence: TGCGCCAGCAGCTTGACTGGGGGAAACAATCAGCCCCAGCATTTT. Translated: CASSLTGGNNQPQHF.

This chain connects TRBV11-3 to TRBJ2-1, with D unresolved. The CDR3 totals 12 residues. V was pared by 5 bases and J by 5 bases, with 7 bases between. Germline CDR1 and CDR2: SGHNT and YENEEA. CDR3 nucleotide sequence: TGTGCCAGCAGCCAGGCGAACAATGAGCAGTTCTTC. Residues: CASSQANNEQFF.

The chain employs TRBV29-1 and TRBJ1-1; the match to TRBD1 covers 7 bases. Unmatched junction bases numbered 3, after V lost 7 bases and J lost 1 base. Germline CDR1 and CDR2: SQVTM and ANQGSEA. This CDR3 is 12 amino acids long. The CDR3 spells CSAGQENTEAFF. The CDR3 nucleotides read TGCAGCGCCGGACAGGAGAACACTGAAGCTTTCTTT. The full variable domain, completed using reference TRBV29-1 and TRBJ1-1, is SAVISQKPSRDICQRGTSLTIQCQVDSQVTMMFWYRQQPGQSLTLIATANQGSEATYESGFVIDKFPISRPNLTFSTLTVSNMSPEDSSIYLCSAGQENTEAFFGQGTRLTVV.

The chain combines TRBV18 with TRBJ1-2; D is possibly TRBD1 (5 bases). Germline V gene lookup returns CDR1 KGHSH and CDR2 LQKENI. CDR3 length: 15 amino acids. Trimming left V 0 bases short and J 3 bases short, with 11 bases between. In nucleotides, the CDR3 is TGTGCCAGCTCACCACCGTCCGGGACGGACTATGGCTACACCTTC. Its protein is CASSPPSGTDYGYTF. The full variable domain, in which reference TRBV18 and TRBJ1-2 provide the parts outside the CDR3, is NAGVMQNPRHLVRRRGQEARLRCSPMKGHSHVYWYRQLPEEGLKFMVYLQKENIIDESGMPKERFSAEFPKEGPSILRIQQVVRGDSAAYFCASSPPSGTDYGYTFGSGTRLTVV.

V gene TRBV5-1 combines with J gene TRBJ2-6; D is unclear. The V and J ends lost 6 bases and 4 bases respectively, with 8 bases between them. The CDR3 contains 13 residues. Germline V lookup: CDR1 SGHRS, CDR2 YFSETQ. The CDR3 region is CASKFDGANVLTF. As DNA, the CDR3 is TGCGCCAGCAAGTTTGACGGGGCCAACGTCCTGACTTTC.

This chain uses TRBV30 with TRBJ1-5, with D possibly matching TRBD1 (5 bases). The CDR3 covers 11 residues. The ends were cut back, 3 bases at V and 10 bases at J, with 10 bases in the middle. CDR1 and CDR2 (germline): GTSNPN, SVGIG (reference sequence). CDR3 in DNA: TGTGCCTGGAGGGGGGGAGGACCCCAGCATTTT. It specifies CAWRGGGPQHF.

V is TRBV4-1 and J is TRBJ1-1; perhaps TRBD1 as D (5 bases). There are 16 residues in the CDR3. V was shortened by 1 base and J by 1 base, with 13 bases between the two germline ends. Looked up from germline, CDR1 is MGHRA and CDR2 is YSYEKL. The CDR3 region has the DNA TGCGCCAGCAGCCAAGGGGTGGGGAGGGGGAACACTGAAGCTTTCTTT. Encoded protein: CASSQGVGRGNTEAFF.

The V and J genes are TRBV5-1 and TRBJ1-1; D possibly corresponds to TRBD1 (6 bases). Germline CDR1 and CDR2: SGHRS and YFSETQ. The CDR3 is 14 residues long. V was cut by 4 bases and J by 0 bases, with 10 bases left in between. For the CDR3, the DNA is TGCGCCAGCAGCCCAAGACAGGTGAACACTGAAGCTTTCTTT. This sequence encodes CASSPRQVNTEAFF.

The J gene is TRBJ2-7, the V gene TRBV7-2, with D perhaps TRBD2 (6 bases). The CDR3 loop spans 16 amino acids. CDR1 SGHTA and CDR2 FQGNSA come from the germline V gene. With 5 bases removed from V and 0 bases from J, the gap between germline ends came to 17 bases. The CDR3 DNA reads TGTGCCAGCAGCCCGGCCGGCGGGGTGAGCTCCTACGAGCAGTACTTC. Its translation: CASSPAGGVSSYEQYF.

CDR3 DNA sequence: TGTGCCAGCAGCCGGTTACAGGGCCAGCGGGATTCACCCCTCCACTTT. Translating gives CASSRLQGQRDSPLHF. This chain connects TRBV5-6 to TRBJ1-6; D may be TRBD1 (6 bases). The CDR3 is 16 amino acids. The V end lost 4 bases, the J end lost 8 bases, and 19 bases lay between the germline ends. The V gene's germline CDR1 is SGHDT and CDR2 YYEEEE. Together with reference TRBV5-6 and TRBJ1-6, the CDR3 gives the full variable domain: DAGVTQSPTHLIKTRGQQVTLRCSPKSGHDTVSWYQQALGQGPQFIFQYYEEEERQRGNFPDRFSGHQFPNYSSELNVNALLLGDSALYLCASSRLQGQRDSPLHFGNGTRLTVT.

This clone was detected once. The V and J genes are TRBV5-6 and TRBJ2-1; D not resolved. Germline V gene sequence: CDR1 SGHDT, CDR2 YYEEEE. V lost 4 bases and J 3 bases, leaving 5 bases between the germline ends. The CDR3 spans 12 residues. The DNA of the CDR3 is TGTGCCAGCAGCCGGGTCTACAATGAGCAGTTCTTC. This translates into CASSRVYNEQFF. Complete variable domain (other parts from reference TRBV5-6 and TRBJ2-1): DAGVTQSPTHLIKTRGQQVTLRCSPKSGHDTVSWYQQALGQGPQFIFQYYEEEERQRGNFPDRFSGHQFPNYSSELNVNALLLGDSALYLCASSRVYNEQFFGPGTRLTVL.

V is TRBV5-5 and J is TRBJ1-2, with D perhaps matching TRBD1 (6 bases). V lost 0 bases, J lost 7 bases, and 13 bases lay in between. CDR1 is SGHKS, CDR2 YYEKEE, per germline (reference sequence). The CDR3 loop spans 14 amino acids. The CDR3: CASSLAQGTGGYTF. CDR3 in DNA: TGTGCCAGCAGCTTGGCACAGGGTACGGGTGGCTACACCTTC.

CDR3 coding DNA: TGTGCCAGCTCACCAGATCCAGGCACCCGGGGGCGGGGGGTCTCCTACGAGCAGTACTTC. It translates to CASSPDPGTRGRGVSYEQYF. The chain recombines TRBV18 with TRBJ2-7, with 8 bases matching TRBD2. With 2 bases clipped from V and 0 bases from J, the junction kept 18 bases outside the gene matches. The germline CDR1 and CDR2 sequences are KGHSH and LQKENI. The CDR3 sequence is 20 residues long.

Points on this clone: The same CDR3 also results from other DNA sequences found in this sample. V usage is TRBV18 and J usage is TRBJ1-1; D remains unclear. The V end was cut by 3 bases, the J end by 8 bases, with 19 bases between. The germline gives CDR1 KGHSH, CDR2 LQKENI. The length of the CDR3 is 15 residues. CDR3 sequence: CASSPEVSAQTEAFF. CDR3 DNA sequence: TGTGCCAGCTCACCGGAGGTTTCAGCACAAACCGAAGCTTTCTTT.

The V gene is TRBV4-1, the J gene TRBJ1-6; TRBD1 aligns across 7 bases. CDR1 and CDR2 (germline): MGHRA, YSYEKL. V was pared by 0 bases and J by 7 bases, with 15 bases of the junction left unmatched. This CDR3 has 19 amino acids. CDR3 sequence (DNA): TGCGCCAGCAGCCAAGATATTTCTCTTTTCTTGGGACAGAATTCACCCCTCCACTTT. Amino acid sequence: CASSQDISLFLGQNSPLHF.

The CDR3 loop reads CASSLTGRTSGNHEQYF. DNA for the CDR3: TGTGCCAGCTCACTAACCGGAAGAACTAGCGGGAACCACGAGCAGTACTTC. The chain combines TRBV18 with TRBJ2-7; 10 nucleotides align to TRBD2. The trim removed 4 bases at V and 5 bases at J, leaving 14 bases unmatched. CDR1 and CDR2 (germline): KGHSH, LQKENI. The CDR3 runs 17 residues. Complete variable domain (other parts from reference TRBV18 and TRBJ2-7): NAGVMQNPRHLVRRRGQEARLRCSPMKGHSHVYWYRQLPEEGLKFMVYLQKENIIDESGMPKERFSAEFPKEGPSILRIQQVVRGDSAAYFCASSLTGRTSGNHEQYFGPGTRLTVT.

The chain has TRBV29-1 and TRBJ2-6, with D unclear. CDR1 and CDR2 (germline): SQVTM, ANQGSEA. The CDR3 sequence is 14 residues long. Deletions cut 3 bases from V and 2 bases from J, with 8 bases between. The CDR3 coding sequence is TGCAGCGTTGATGACACCCCTGGGGCCAACGTCCTGACTTTC. This encodes CSVDDTPGANVLTF. The complete variable domain, with remaining parts taken from reference TRBV29-1 and TRBJ2-6, reads SAVISQKPSRDICQRGTSLTIQCQVDSQVTMMFWYRQQPGQSLTLIATANQGSEATYESGFVIDKFPISRPNLTFSTLTVSNMSPEDSSIYLCSVDDTPGANVLTFGAGSRLTVL.

This chain connects TRBV18 to TRBJ1-3; D is ambiguous. The CDR3 spans 14 residues. Trimming took 6 bases from V and 0 from J, leaving 9 bases between them. Germline lookup yields CDR1 KGHSH and CDR2 LQKENI. The CDR3 DNA reads TGTGCCAGCTCCTACGACCTCTCTGGAAACACCATATATTTT. Translated: CASSYDLSGNTIYF.

In the case of this clone: Mismatch with germline at one junction end may stem from a read error. This chain joins TRBV2 and TRBJ2-7, with 9 bases identical to TRBD2. The germline gives CDR1 SNHLY, CDR2 FYNNEI. The CDR3 spans 11 residues. CDR3 nucleotide sequence: TGTGCCAGCAATAAGGGGACTAGCCCTGTCTTC. This sequence encodes CASNKGTSPVF.

The chain links TRBV6-6 to TRBJ1-2; 7 bases fit TRBD1. The V and J ends lost 6 bases and 5 bases, in that order; junction bases with no gene match: 6. Germline V gene data show CDR1 as MNHNY and CDR2 as SVGAGI (reference sequence). The CDR3 contains 13 residues. CDR3 bases: TGTGCCAGCAGCCCGGGACAGACTTATGGCTACACCTTC. As protein: CASSPGQTYGYTF.

The chain couples TRBV4-1 to TRBJ2-3, with a possible D match to TRBD1 (6 bases). The CDR3 totals 13 residues. The germline V gene encodes CDR1 MGHRA and CDR2 YSYEKL. DNA for the CDR3: TGCGCTTCGGGGACATATAGCACAGATACGCAGTATTTT. This codes for CASGTYSTDTQYF.

The chain uses TRBV7-9 and TRBJ2-7; 7 positions match TRBD1. Germline CDR1 reads SEHNR; CDR2 reads FQNEAQ (reference sequence). CDR3 length equals 14 residues. Trimming removed 4 bases from V and 5 bases from J; junction bases left unmatched: 8. CDR3 loop: CASSSQTGINEQYF. CDR3 coding DNA: TGTGCCAGCAGCTCCCAGACAGGGATTAACGAGCAGTACTTC.

This sequence joins TRBV5-4 and TRBJ2-1; 11 bases line up with TRBD2. Trimming took 3 bases from V and 9 from J; bases not matched to a gene: 5. The CDR3 is 14 residues long. Germline V lookup: CDR1 SGHNT, CDR2 YYREEE (reference sequence). This CDR3 is CASSSSGTSGEQFF. CDR3 sequence (DNA): TGTGCCAGCAGCTCCTCCGGGACTAGCGGTGAGCAGTTCTTC.

This chain uses TRBV2 with TRBJ2-6, with D hard to call. CDR1 and CDR2 (germline): SNHLY, FYNNEI. The CDR3 contains 14 residues. V was shortened by 2 bases and J by 2 bases, with 4 bases between the two germline ends. CDR3 sequence (DNA): TGTGCCAGCAGTGAATTACCTGGGGCCAACGTCCTGACTTTC. Amino acids: CASSELPGANVLTF.

This clone has only a few counts. V gene TRBV6-1 combines with J gene TRBJ1-3, with unresolved D. V gave up 6 bases and J gave up 4 bases, with 16 bases separating them. There are 15 residues in the CDR3. Germline CDR1 is MNHNS and CDR2 is SASEGT. The CDR3 here is CASSSSSMSGNTIYF. CDR3 bases: TGTGCCAGCAGCTCAAGCTCGATGTCCGGAAACACCATATATTTT.

This clone was counted once. The chain joins TRBV6-5 to TRBJ2-7, with D possibly being TRBD2 (5 bases). V lost 2 bases to trimming and J lost 1 base, with 12 bases between them. There are 15 residues in the CDR3. The germline gives CDR1 MNHEY, CDR2 SVGAGI. CDR3 sequence (DNA): TGTGCCAGCAGTTACGGCTGGACGGGATCCTACGAGCAGTACTTC. It translates to CASSYGWTGSYEQYF.

The chain links TRBV19 to TRBJ2-6; tentatively, D is TRBD1 or TRBD2 (6 bases each). Trimming shortened V by 0 bases and J by 3 bases, and 9 bases separated the two germline ends. Germline CDR1 and CDR2: LNHDA and SQIVND (reference sequence). This CDR3 has 16 residues. Here the CDR3 reads CASSIEGGLGANVLTF. Here the CDR3 DNA reads TGTGCCAGTAGTATAGAAGGGGGGCTTGGGGCCAACGTCCTGACTTTC.

The V and J genes are TRBV2 and TRBJ2-5; D not certain. Trimming took 4 bases from V and 4 from J, leaving 10 bases between them. Germline CDR1 reads SNHLY; CDR2 reads FYNNEI. The length of the CDR3 is 13 residues. As DNA, the CDR3 is TGTGCCAGCAGTGTTAACCTGGGAGAGACCCAGTACTTC. Its translation is CASSVNLGETQYF. The full variable domain, rest sourced from reference TRBV2 and TRBJ2-5, is EPEVTQTPSHQVTQMGQEVILRCVPISNHLYFYWYRQILGQKVEFLVSFYNNEISEKSEIFDDQFSVERPDGSNFTLKIRSTKLEDSAMYFCASSVNLGETQYFGPGTRLLVL.

The V call is TRBV6-5, the J call TRBJ1-2; D remains unclear. Germline CDR1 reads MNHEY; CDR2 reads SVGAGI. The CDR3 has 12 residues. Trimming removed 5 bases at V and 8 bases at J, with 12 bases between. CDR3 bases: TGTGCCAGCAGTAACACGGAACTGGGCTACACCTTC. It codes for CASSNTELGYTF.